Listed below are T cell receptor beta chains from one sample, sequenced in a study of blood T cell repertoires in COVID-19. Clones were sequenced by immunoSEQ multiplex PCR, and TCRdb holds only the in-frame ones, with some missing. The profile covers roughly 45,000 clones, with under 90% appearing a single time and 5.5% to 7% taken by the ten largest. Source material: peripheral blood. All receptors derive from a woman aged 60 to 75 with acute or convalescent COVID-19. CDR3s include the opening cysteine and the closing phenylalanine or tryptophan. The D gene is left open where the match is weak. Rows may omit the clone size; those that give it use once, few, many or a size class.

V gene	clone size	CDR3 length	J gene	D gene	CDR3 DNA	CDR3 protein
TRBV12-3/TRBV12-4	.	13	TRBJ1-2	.	TGTGCCAGCACGAAGAGGATTAACTATGGCTACACCTTC	CASTKRINYGYTF
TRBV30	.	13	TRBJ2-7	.	TGTGCCTGGAGTAAGGAGGGGGCATACGAGCAGTACTTC	CAWSKEGAYEQYF
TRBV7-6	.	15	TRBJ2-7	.	TGTGCCAGCAGCCGAAATCGGGGGATCGGGTACGAGCAGTACTTC	CASSRNRGIGYEQYF
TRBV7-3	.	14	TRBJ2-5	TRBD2	TGTGCCAGCAGCCCTAGCGGGAGTCGAGAGACCCAGTACTTC	CASSPSGSRETQYF
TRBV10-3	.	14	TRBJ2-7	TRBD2	TGTGCCATCAGTGAGGGACTAGCGACCTACGAGCAGTACTTC	CAISEGLATYEQYF
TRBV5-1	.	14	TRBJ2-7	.	TGCGCCAGCAGACCGGCGGCGGAGGTCTACGAGCAGTACTTC	CASRPAAEVYEQYF
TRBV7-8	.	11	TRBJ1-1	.	TGTGCCAGCAGCTTGCGAGCTGAAGCTTTCTTT	CASSLRAEAFF
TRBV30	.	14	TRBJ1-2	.	TGTGCCTGGAGGCCGGGGGGCGAATACTATGGCTACACCTTC	CAWRPGGEYYGYTF
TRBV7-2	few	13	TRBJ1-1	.	TGTGCCAGCAGCTGGTCCCGGGGCACTGAAGCTTTCTTT	CASSWSRGTEAFF
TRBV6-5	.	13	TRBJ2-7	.	TGTGCCAGCAGCCTTCCCGGGGGCTACGAGCAGTACTTC	CASSLPGGYEQYF
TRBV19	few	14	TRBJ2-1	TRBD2	TGTGCCAGTAGTATAGGGACTAGCGGGGGGGAGCAGTTCTTC	CASSIGTSGGEQFF
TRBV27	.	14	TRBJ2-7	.	TGTGCCAGCAGTTTACAGGCAGGGACCTACGAGCAGTACTTC	CASSLQAGTYEQYF
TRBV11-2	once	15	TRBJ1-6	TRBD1	TGTGCCAGCAGCCCAAGACAGGGTAATAATTCACCCCTCCACTTT	CASSPRQGNNSPLHF
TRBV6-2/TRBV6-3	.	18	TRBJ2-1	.	TGTGCCAGCAGTTCCCCGATCTCCCACAGGAAGATCATGGATGAGCAGTTCTTC	CASSSPISHRKIMDEQFF
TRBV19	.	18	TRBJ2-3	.	TGTGCCAGTAGTATATCCCCTAGCAGGGGATCAATCACAGATACGCAGTATTTT	CASSISPSRGSITDTQYF
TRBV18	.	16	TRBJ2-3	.	TGTGCCAGCTCACCTACGAGACTGTCTAGCACAGATACGCAGTATTTT	CASSPTRLSSTDTQYF
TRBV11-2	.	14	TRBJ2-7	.	TGTGCCAGCAGCTTACGTACTTTAGGGGGCGAGCAGTACTTC	CASSLRTLGGEQYF
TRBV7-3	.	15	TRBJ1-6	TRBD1	TGTGCCAGCAGCTTAAGACAGGGGGAAGGGTCACCCCTCCACTTT	CASSLRQGEGSPLHF
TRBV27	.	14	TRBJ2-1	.	TGTGCCAGCAGTTTATCACCACCGGGGAATGAGCAGTTCTTC	CASSLSPPGNEQFF
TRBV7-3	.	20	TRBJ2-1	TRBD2	TGTGCCAGCAGCTTATTGGCTAGCGGGGGGGTCCCGAGCTCCTACAATGAGCAGTTCTTC	CASSLLASGGVPSSYNEQFF
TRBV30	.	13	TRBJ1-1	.	TGTGCCTGGAGTGTAGCCGTGAACACTGAAGCTTTCTTT	CAWSVAVNTEAFF
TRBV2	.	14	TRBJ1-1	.	TGTGCCAGCAGAGAAGACAGTGTTGTGGCTGAAGCTTTCTTT	CASREDSVVAEAFF
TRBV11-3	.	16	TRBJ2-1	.	TGTGCCAGCAGCTTAGACGGGAGTCTTCTCTACAATGAGCAGTTCTTC	CASSLDGSLLYNEQFF
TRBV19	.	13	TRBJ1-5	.	TGTGCCAGCGGCCGGGACATAAATCAGCCCCAGCATTTT	CASGRDINQPQHF
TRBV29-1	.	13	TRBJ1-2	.	TGCAGCGTCTCCGGGTCTCCTTTCTATGGCTACACCTTC	CSVSGSPFYGYTF
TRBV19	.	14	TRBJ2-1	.	TGTGCCAGTAGTGCGCCCGACAGCTACAATGAGCAGTTCTTC	CASSAPDSYNEQFF
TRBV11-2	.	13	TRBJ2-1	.	TGTGCCAGCAGCGCCAGGGGGGTGGATGAGCAGTTCTTC	CASSARGVDEQFF
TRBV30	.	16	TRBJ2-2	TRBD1	TGTGCCTGTGTCCCCTGGACAGGGGCCCCCTCCGGGGAGCTGTTTTTT	CACVPWTGAPSGELFF
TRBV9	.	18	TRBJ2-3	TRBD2	TGTGCCAGCACCCCGGGGGACTTTAGCGGGGCGAACACAGATACGCAGTATTTT	CASTPGDFSGANTDTQYF
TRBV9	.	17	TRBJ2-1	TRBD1	TGTGCCAGCAGCGTATGGCCCAGGGGGTTAGGTGACAATGAGCAGTTCTTC	CASSVWPRGLGDNEQFF
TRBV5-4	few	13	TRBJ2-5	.	TGTGCCAGCAGCTTGGGACAGTGGGAGACCCAGTACTTC	CASSLGQWETQYF
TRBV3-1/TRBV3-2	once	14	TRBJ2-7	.	TGTGCCAGCAGCCCACCGACACCTCCCTACGAGCAGTACTTC	CASSPPTPPYEQYF
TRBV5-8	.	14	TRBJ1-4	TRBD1	TGTGCCAGCAGCTTGCAGGGGGCGGATGAAAAACTGTTTTTT	CASSLQGADEKLFF
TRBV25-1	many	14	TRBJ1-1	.	TGTGCCAGCAGCCCAGGTGTCCGTGGGACTGAAGCTTTCTTT	CASSPGVRGTEAFF
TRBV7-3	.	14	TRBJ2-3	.	TGTGCCAGCAGCTTAGCGGCTAGCACAGATACGCAGTATTTT	CASSLAASTDTQYF
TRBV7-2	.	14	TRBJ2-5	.	TGTGCCAGCAGCTTTCAGGCACTCCAAGAGACCCAGTACTTC	CASSFQALQETQYF
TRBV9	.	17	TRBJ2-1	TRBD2	TGTGCCAGCAGCTCACGAAGCCTAGCGGGAGCTTACAATGAGCAGTTCTTC	CASSSRSLAGAYNEQFF
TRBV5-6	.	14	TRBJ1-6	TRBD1	TGTGCCAGCAGCTGGACAGGGGAAGATTCACCCCTCCACTTT	CASSWTGEDSPLHF
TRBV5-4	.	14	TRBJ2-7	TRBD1	TGTGCCAGCAGGAACGGGACAGGTTTCTACGAGCAGTACTTC	CASRNGTGFYEQYF
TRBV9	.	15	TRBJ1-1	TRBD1	TGTGCCAGCAGCGAGGGGGACAGGGGCGACACTGAAGCTTTCTTT	CASSEGDRGDTEAFF
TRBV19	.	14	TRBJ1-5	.	TGTGCCAGTAGTTCTCCAGGGTTAAATCAGCCCCAGCATTTT	CASSSPGLNQPQHF
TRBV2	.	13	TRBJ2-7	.	TGTGCCAGCAGTGCCGACAGGACCTACGAGCAGTACTTC	CASSADRTYEQYF
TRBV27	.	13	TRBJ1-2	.	TGTGCCAGCAGTTTGGACAGTAACTATGGCTACACCTTC	CASSLDSNYGYTF
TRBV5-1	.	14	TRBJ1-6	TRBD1	TGCGCCAGCAGGACAGGGGCCGAGAATTCACCCCTCCACTTT	CASRTGAENSPLHF
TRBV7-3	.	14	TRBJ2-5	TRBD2	TGTGCCAGCAGCCCTAGCGGATCGGGGGGGACCCAGTACTTC	CASSPSGSGGTQYF
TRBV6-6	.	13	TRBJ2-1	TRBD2	TGTGCCAGCACCAGCGGGGGCGGGTATGAGCAGTTCTTC	CASTSGGGYEQFF
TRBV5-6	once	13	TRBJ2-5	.	TGTGCCAGCAGCTCCGGGACTGAAGAGACCCAGTACTTC	CASSSGTEETQYF
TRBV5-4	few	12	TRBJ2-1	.	TGTGCCAGCAGCTTGAGGAGCAATGAGCAGTTCTTC	CASSLRSNEQFF
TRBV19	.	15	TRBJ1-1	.	TGTGCCAGTAGTATAGAGGTGGGGGGAAACACTGAAGCTTTCTTT	CASSIEVGGNTEAFF
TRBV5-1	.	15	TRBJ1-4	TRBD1	TGCGCCAGCAGCTTGGACGGGACAGCCCCTGAAAAACTGTTTTTT	CASSLDGTAPEKLFF